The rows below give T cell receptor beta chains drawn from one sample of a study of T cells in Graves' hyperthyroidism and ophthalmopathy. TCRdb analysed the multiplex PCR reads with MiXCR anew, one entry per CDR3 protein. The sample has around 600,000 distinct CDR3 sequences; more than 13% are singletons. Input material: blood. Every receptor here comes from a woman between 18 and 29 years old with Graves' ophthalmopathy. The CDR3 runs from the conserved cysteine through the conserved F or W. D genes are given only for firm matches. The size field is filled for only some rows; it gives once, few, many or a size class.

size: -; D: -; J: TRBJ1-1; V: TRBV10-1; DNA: TGCGCCAGCACCTCCAACACTGAAGCTTTCTTT; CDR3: CASTSNTEAFF
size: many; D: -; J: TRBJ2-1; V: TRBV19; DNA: TGTGCCAGTAGTATTGAGGGGGTGGTCTACAATGAGCAGTTCTTC; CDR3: CASSIEGVVYNEQFF
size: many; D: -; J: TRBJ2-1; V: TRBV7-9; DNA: TGTGCCAGCAGCTTACCGGAACGGCCTTTTGGGGAGCAGTTCTTC; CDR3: CASSLPERPFGEQFF
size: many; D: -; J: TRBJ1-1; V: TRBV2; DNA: TGTGCCAGCCACCAAAGGGGCCGAACTGAAGCTTTCTTT; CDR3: CASHQRGRTEAFF
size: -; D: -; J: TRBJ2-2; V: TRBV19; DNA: TGTGCCAGTAGTATAGAAGCAGTCCGGGAGCTGTTTTTT; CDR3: CASSIEAVRELFF
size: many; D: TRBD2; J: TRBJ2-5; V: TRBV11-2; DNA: TGTGCCAGCAGCTTAGACCCCGGGGCCGGGACTATGAGGGAGACCCAGTACTTC; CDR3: CASSLDPGAGTMRETQYF
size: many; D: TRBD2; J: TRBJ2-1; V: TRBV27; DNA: TGTGCCAGCAGACCCAGGAGCGGGACCGCCCACCACAATGAGCAGTTCTTC; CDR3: CASRPRSGTAHHNEQFF
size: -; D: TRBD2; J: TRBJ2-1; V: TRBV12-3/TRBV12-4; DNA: TGTGCCAGCAGTTTTAAGCTAGCGGGAGGGGAGCAGTTCTTC; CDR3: CASSFKLAGGEQFF
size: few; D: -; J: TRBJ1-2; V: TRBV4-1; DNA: TGCGCCAGCAGCCAAGTGGGGGCCCCTAACTATGGCTACACCTTC; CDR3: CASSQVGAPNYGYTF
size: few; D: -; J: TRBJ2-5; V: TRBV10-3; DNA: TGTGCCATCAGTGACCCCCGAGCCGGGAGTGGAGGAAAGACCCAGTACTTC; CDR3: CAISDPRAGSGGKTQYF
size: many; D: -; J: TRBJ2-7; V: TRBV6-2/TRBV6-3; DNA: TGTGCCAGCAGTAGTACCCAACGAAGGAACGAGCAGTACTTC; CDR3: CASSSTQRRNEQYF
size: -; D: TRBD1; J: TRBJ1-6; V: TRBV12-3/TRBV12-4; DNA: TGTGCCAGCGGGACAGGATCCTATAATTCACCCCTCCACTTT; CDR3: CASGTGSYNSPLHF
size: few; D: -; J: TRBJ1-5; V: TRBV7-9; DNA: TGTGCCAGCAGCTTAGATTCAGAGCTCAATCAGCCCCAGCATTTT; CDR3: CASSLDSELNQPQHF
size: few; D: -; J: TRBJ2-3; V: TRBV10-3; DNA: TGTGCCATTAGCGGAGGCACAGATACGCAGTATTTT; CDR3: CAISGGTDTQYF
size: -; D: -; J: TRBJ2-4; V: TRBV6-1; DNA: TGTGCCAGCAGTCCTCGCGGTACCAAAAACATTCAGTACTTC; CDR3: CASSPRGTKNIQYF
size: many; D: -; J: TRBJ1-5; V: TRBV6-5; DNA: TGTGCCAGCAGTTACTCCTTAGGGCAGCACAATCAGCCCCAGCATTTT; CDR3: CASSYSLGQHNQPQHF
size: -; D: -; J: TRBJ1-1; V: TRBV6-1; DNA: TGTGCCAGCATCCTAATGGGACGTGAAGCTTTCTTT; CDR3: CASILMGREAFF
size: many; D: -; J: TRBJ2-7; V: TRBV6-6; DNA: TGTGCCAGCAGTTACTCGGGACGGGCTTCCTACGAGCAGTACTTC; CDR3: CASSYSGRASYEQYF
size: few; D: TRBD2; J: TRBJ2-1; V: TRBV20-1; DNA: TGCAGTGCCAGAGAAGCGGGGGCAAACAATGAGCAGTTCTTC; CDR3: CSAREAGANNEQFF
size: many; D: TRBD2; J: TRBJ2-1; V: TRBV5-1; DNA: TGCGCCAGCAGCTTGGCCGGTAGCGGGATAGGATCCTACAATGAGCAGTTCTTC; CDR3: CASSLAGSGIGSYNEQFF
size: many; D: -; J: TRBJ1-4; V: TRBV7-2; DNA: TGTGCCAGCGCGACCCCTCAAGTTGAAAAACTGTTTTTT; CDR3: CASATPQVEKLFF
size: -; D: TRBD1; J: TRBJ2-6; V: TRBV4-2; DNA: TGTGCCAGCAGCCTCCGGACAGGGGGCTCACCTGGGGCCAACGTCCTGACTTTC; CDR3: CASSLRTGGSPGANVLTF
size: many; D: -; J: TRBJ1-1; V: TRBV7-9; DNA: TGTGCCAGCAGCGTACGGGACTACACTGAAGCTTTCTTT; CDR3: CASSVRDYTEAFF
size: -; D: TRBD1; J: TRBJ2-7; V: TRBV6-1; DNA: TGTGCCAGCAGTGAAGGACAGGGTTACGGGCAGTACTTC; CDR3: CASSEGQGYGQYF
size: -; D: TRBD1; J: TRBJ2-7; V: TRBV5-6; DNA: TGTGCCAGCAGCCGCCAGGGGACAGGTGGCGACGAGCAGTACTTC; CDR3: CASSRQGTGGDEQYF
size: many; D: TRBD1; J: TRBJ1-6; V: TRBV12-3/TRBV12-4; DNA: TGTGCCAGCAGTTTAACGGACAGGGATAATTCACCCCTCCACTTT; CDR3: CASSLTDRDNSPLHF
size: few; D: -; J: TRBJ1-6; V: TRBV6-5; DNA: TGTGCCAGCAGTTACTCGAGGCAGGCTAATTCACCCCTCCACTTT; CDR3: CASSYSRQANSPLHF
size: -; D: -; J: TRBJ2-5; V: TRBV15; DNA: TGTGTCACCAGCAGAGTTCGGGGCGCCCAGACCCAGTACTTC; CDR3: CVTSRVRGAQTQYF
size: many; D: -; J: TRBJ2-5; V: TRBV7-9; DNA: TGTGCCAGCAGCTTAGGTTCCGGAATTCAAGAGACCCAGTACTTC; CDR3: CASSLGSGIQETQYF
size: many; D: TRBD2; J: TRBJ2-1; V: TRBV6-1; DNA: TGTGCCAGCAGTCCGGGACTAGCGGGAGGCAATGAGCAGTTCTTC; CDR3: CASSPGLAGGNEQFF
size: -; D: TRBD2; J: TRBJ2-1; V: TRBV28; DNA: TGTGCCAGCAGTTTACCGGGAGGGCCTCAAGGTGAGCAGTTCTTC; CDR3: CASSLPGGPQGEQFF
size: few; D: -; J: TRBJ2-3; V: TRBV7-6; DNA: TGTGCCAGCAGCTTGAGGATTTCCACAGATACGCAGTATTTT; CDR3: CASSLRISTDTQYF
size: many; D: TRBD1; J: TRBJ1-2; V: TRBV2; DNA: TGTGCCAGCATCCTTTCGACAGGGGGCTTTGGCTACACCTTC; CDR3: CASILSTGGFGYTF
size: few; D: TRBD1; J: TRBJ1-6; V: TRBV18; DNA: TGTGCCAGCTCACCCTCGACAGGGGAAAATTCACCCCTCCACTTT; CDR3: CASSPSTGENSPLHF
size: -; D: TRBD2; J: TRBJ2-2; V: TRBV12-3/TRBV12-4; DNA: TGTGCCAGCAGCTCGCCGGGACTAGCGGGAGGTGGCGGGGAGCTGTTTTTT; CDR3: CASSSPGLAGGGGELFF
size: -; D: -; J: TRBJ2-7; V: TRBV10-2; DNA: TGCGCCAGCAGTGAACTTAGACAGGAGAGCTCCTACGAGCAGTACTTC; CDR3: CASSELRQESSYEQYF
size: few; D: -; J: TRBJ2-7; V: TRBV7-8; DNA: TGTGCCAGCAGCTTCGTCATCGGGGGTTACGAGCAGTACTTC; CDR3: CASSFVIGGYEQYF
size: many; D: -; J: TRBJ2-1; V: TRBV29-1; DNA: TGCAGCGTCGACGGTGGTCGGGGGGAGCAGTTCTTC; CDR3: CSVDGGRGEQFF
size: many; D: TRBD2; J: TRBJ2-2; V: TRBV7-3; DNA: TGTGCCAGCAGCCCGGGAGGGGGGCGAGTCCGAGGGGAGCTGTTTTTT; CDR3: CASSPGGGRVRGELFF
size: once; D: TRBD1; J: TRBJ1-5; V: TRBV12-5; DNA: TGTGCTAGTGGTTACGACCCAGGGGGCGTGAGCAATCAGCCCCAGCATTTT; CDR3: CASGYDPGGVSNQPQHF
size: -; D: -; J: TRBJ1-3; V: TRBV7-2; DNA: TGTGCCAGCAGCCCCAGGCGGGAAGGAAACACCATATATTTT; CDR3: CASSPRREGNTIYF
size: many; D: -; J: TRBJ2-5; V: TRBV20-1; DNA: TGCAGTGCAACACCGGGACTTTTTGACCAAGAGACCCAGTACTTC; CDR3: CSATPGLFDQETQYF
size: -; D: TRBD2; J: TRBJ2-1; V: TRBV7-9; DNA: TGTGCCAGCAGCGGTCCTAGCGGGAGGCGTGACAATGAGCAGTTCTTC; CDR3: CASSGPSGRRDNEQFF
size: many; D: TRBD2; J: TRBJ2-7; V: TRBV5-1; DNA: TGCGCCAGCAGCCCGGGACTAGCTGAAGTGGAAGAGCAGTACTTC; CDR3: CASSPGLAEVEEQYF
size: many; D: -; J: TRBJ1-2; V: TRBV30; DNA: TGTGCCTGGAGTGCAGCAGATAATAACTATGGCTACACCTTC; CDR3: CAWSAADNNYGYTF